This T cell receptor (beta chain) was found in a study of spatial heterogeneity in lung cancer. Whole-study context: Strong correlation linked TCR transcript counts in tumor regions to a T cell module score derived from matched bulk RNA-seq.

Findings and caveats of the study: Tumor mutation counts were tracked by expanded intratumoral alpha and beta TCR counts.

This clonotype was seen ten or more times. Its cognate antigen is unknown. TCRdb ran MiXCR on the 5' RACE reads and lists one entry per CDR3 protein. The profile covers about 6,000 distinct CDR3 sequences, with less than 9.5% appearing a single time and about a quarter taken by the ten largest. The CDR3 is 13 residues long. V shed 6 bases and J shed 1 base, with 10 bases lying between them. From germline, CDR1 is LNHDA and CDR2 SQIVND (reference sequence). The time point: sample taken at primary tumor resection. The TCR sequence derives from a female donor with early-stage non-small cell lung cancer. This rearrangement joins TRBV19 to TRBJ2-7, with TRBD1 as a possible D gene (5 bases). The sequencing here drew on lung tumor tissue, taken at surgery. The CDR3 bases are TGTGCCAGTAGACCAACAGGATCCTACGAGCAGTACTTC. It encodes CASRPTGSYEQYF.